The 24 T cell receptor beta chains below were found in one sample sequenced in a study of post-analysis software for immune sequencing data. Study-wide findings and caveats: A handful of TRBV segments appeared more often in patients than in controls, and TRBV5-6, TRBV5-1 and TRBV20-1 were among these.

What these receptors recognize is not known. Unique-molecular-identifier-tagged TCR beta cDNA libraries were used. TCRdb itself ran the PCR reads through MiXCR, one entry per CDR3 protein. Here the sample spans 450,000 to 700,000 distinct CDR3 sequences, 44% being singletons. Specimen: blood. The receptor set was obtained from a girl aged 10 to 17 with multiple sclerosis.

The V and J genes are TRBV18 and TRBJ2-5, with D possibly TRBD1 on 6 matching bases. The end of the DNA fits TRBJ2-7 better, so the J call may be wrong. In germline, CDR1 is KGHSH, CDR2 LQKENI. The CDR3 extends over 13 amino acids. The CDR3 is CASSARGPYEQYF. The CDR3 nucleotides are TGTGCCAGCTCTGCCAGGGGACCCTACGAGCAGTACTTC.

Concerning this clonotype itself: One end of the junction does not line up with germline, which may come from a read error. V and J are TRBV6-1 and TRBJ1-6; D gene ambiguous. Germline V gene sequence: CDR1 MNHNS, CDR2 SASEGT. This CDR3 is built from 18 residues. CDR3 bases: TGTGCCAGCAATCCAAGGGCCCTCGCGAGCTCCTATAATTCACCCCCCCACTTT. Amino acids: CASNPRALASSYNSPPHF.

The genes are TRBV29-1 and TRBJ1-2; D not certain. Looked up from germline, CDR1 is SQVTM and CDR2 is ANQGSEA. V lost 1 base and J lost 6, with 12 bases in between. CDR3 size: 13 residues. The CDR3 DNA reads as TGCAGCGTTGAAGCGGCCGCTGGGAATGGCTACACCTTC. Amino acids: CSVEAAAGNGYTF. The whole variable domain, remainder taken from reference TRBV29-1 and TRBJ1-2, is SAVISQKPSRDICQRGTSLTIQCQVDSQVTMMFWYRQQPGQSLTLIATANQGSEATYESGFVIDKFPISRPNLTFSTLTVSNMSPEDSSIYLCSVEAAAGNGYTFGSGTRLTVV.

This clonotype appeared many times. The rearrangement uses TRBV20-1 and TRBJ2-3; no firm D call. This CDR3 is built from 14 residues. Germline V gene lookup returns CDR1 DFQATT and CDR2 SNEGSKA (reference sequence). V was cut by 0 bases and J by 3 bases, with 10 bases left in between. CDR3 region: CSARDILGTDTQYF. CDR3 DNA sequence: TGCAGTGCTAGAGATATTCTTGGAACAGATACGCAGTATTTT.

This clonotype was counted between two and nine times. The chain has TRBV4-2 and TRBJ2-3; no firm D call. From germline, CDR1 is LGHNA and CDR2 YNFKEQ. The CDR3 runs 15 residues. V was shortened by 4 bases and J by 1 base, with 12 bases between the two germline ends. CDR3 region: CASSPRRVGTDTQYF. The DNA for the CDR3 is TGTGCCAGCAGCCCAAGACGGGTGGGCACAGATACGCAGTATTTT.

The chain combines TRBV29-1 with TRBJ1-1; TRBD1 is a possible D gene (5 bases). V lost 8 bases and J lost 1, with 17 bases in between. This CDR3 spans 14 amino acids. CDR1 and CDR2 (germline): SQVTM, ANQGSEA. CDR3 in DNA: TGCAGCACGTTAGGGGACGCTACGAACACTGAAGCTTTCTTT. This translates into CSTLGDATNTEAFF.

The chain recombines TRBV24-1 with TRBJ2-5; D tentatively reads TRBD1 or TRBD2 (5 bases each). V lost 9 bases, J lost 5 bases, and 15 bases lay in between. The V gene's germline CDR1 is KGHDR and CDR2 SFDVKD. The CDR3 covers 13 residues. Here the CDR3 DNA reads TGTGCCACCGGAGAACCAGGGAGCGAGACCCAGTACTTC. As protein: CATGEPGSETQYF.

CDR3: CASSPSDSLAKNIQYF. In nucleotides, the CDR3 is TGTGCCAGCAGCCCATCGGACAGCCTGGCCAAAAACATTCAGTACTTC. The chain uses TRBV11-3 and TRBJ2-4; D perhaps matches TRBD1 (6 bases). The V end was cut by 5 bases, the J end by 1 base, with 15 bases between. CDR1 and CDR2 from the germline V gene are SGHNT and YENEEA. CDR3 length equals 16 residues.

The chain employs TRBV7-8 and TRBJ2-3; 9 bases line up with TRBD2. Germline V gene sequence: CDR1 SGHVS, CDR2 FQNEAQ. This CDR3 is 17 amino acids long. The J segment lost 3 bases and the V segment lost 5 bases, leaving 12 bases of the junction unmatched. The DNA of the CDR3 is TGTGCCAGCAGCCAAAGGCGGAGCGGGAGGTTTACAGATACGCAGTATTTT. It is translated as CASSQRRSGRFTDTQYF. The entire variable domain, with the rest obtained from reference TRBV7-8 and TRBJ2-3, is as follows: GAGVSQSPRYKVAKRGQDVALRCDPISGHVSLFWYQQALGQGPEFLTYFQNEAQLDKSGLPSDRFFAERPEGSVSTLKIQRTQQEDSAVYLCASSQRRSGRFTDTQYFGPGTRLTVL.

The rearrangement joins TRBV12-3 or TRBV12-4 to TRBJ2-3, with a tentative D call TRBD2 (5 bases). The V gene lost 6 bases and the J gene lost 2 bases, with 18 bases spanning the gap. The CDR3 has 16 amino acids. The DNA for the CDR3 is TGTGCCAGCAGAGTTGGAGAGAGGGAGATCACAGATACGCAGTATTTT. Protein sequence: CASRVGEREITDTQYF.

The chain uses TRBV20-1 and TRBJ2-4; TRBD2 is a possible D gene (7 bases). The J call may not be correct, given that the DNA end is closer to TRBJ2-7. The CDR3 loop spans 14 amino acids. Germline V gene lookup returns CDR1 DFQATT and CDR2 SNEGSKA (reference sequence). This chain's CDR3 is CSARGGGGLDEQYF. The CDR3 region has the DNA TGCAGTGCTAGAGGGGGGGGGGGGCTTGACGAGCAGTACTTC.

The chain uses TRBV5-1 and TRBJ2-2; D remains ambiguous. The CDR3 runs 15 residues. Trimming cost V 1 base and J 3 bases, with 10 bases left between them. From germline, CDR1 is SGHRS and CDR2 YFSETQ. The DNA of the CDR3 is TGCGCCAGCAGCTTGAGGTCGTGGGACACCGGGGAGCTGTTTTTT. This codes for CASSLRSWDTGELFF.

In its sample, this clonotype was seen a few times. The rearrangement joins TRBV12-3 or TRBV12-4 to TRBJ1-1; 8 bases align to TRBD1. The V and J ends lost 6 bases and 3 bases, in that order; junction bases with no gene match: 3. CDR3 size: 13 residues. The CDR3 sequence is CASSSGGYTEAFF. The CDR3, as DNA: TGTGCCAGCAGCTCAGGGGGCTACACTGAAGCTTTCTTT.

This sequence joins TRBV4-1 and TRBJ2-3; D gene unclear. This CDR3 is 16 amino acids long. V was shortened by 3 bases and J by 6 bases, with 19 bases between the two germline ends. Per germline, CDR1 MGHRA and CDR2 YSYEKL. The CDR3 region has the DNA TGCGCCAGCAGCCAGAGACCCGTCCTTAAAGGGGATACGCAGTATTTT. It yields the protein CASSQRPVLKGDTQYF.

This clonotype was found a few times. V usage is TRBV28 and J usage is TRBJ2-7, with D tentatively TRBD1 (6 bases). V lost 1 base to trimming and J lost 5 bases, with 9 bases between them. There are 13 residues in the CDR3. Germline V gene data show CDR1 as MDHEN and CDR2 as SYDVKM. CDR3 residues: CASSLLGGHEQYF. The CDR3 bases are TGTGCCAGCAGTTTATTAGGGGGTCACGAGCAGTACTTC.

This clonotype came up many times. V usage is TRBV29-1 and J usage is TRBJ2-7, with 9 bases fitting TRBD2. V lost 4 bases and J lost 4; bases outside the gene matches: 2. This CDR3 is built from 12 residues. The germline gives CDR1 SQVTM, CDR2 ANQGSEA. DNA for the CDR3: TGCAGCGTTGGGGGACTAGCATACGAGCAGTACTTC. Amino acid sequence: CSVGGLAYEQYF.

The chain joins TRBV7-8 to TRBJ1-5; 7 bases agree with TRBD1. Looked up from germline, CDR1 is SGHVS and CDR2 is FQNEAQ. After removal of 5 bases from V and 4 bases from J, the junction contained 17 bases not matched to a gene. CDR3 length: 18 amino acids. The CDR3 DNA follows: TGTGCCAGCAGCCCCGCTATCTCTCGACAGGGCAGTAATCAGCCCCAGCATTTT. This codes for CASSPAISRQGSNQPQHF.

The rearrangement joins TRBV11-1 to TRBJ1-4; D is unresolved. The CDR3 is made up of 14 amino acids. Germline V gene lookup returns CDR1 SGHAT and CDR2 FQDESV (reference sequence). V was cut by 5 bases and J by 8 bases, with 15 bases left in between. The DNA for the CDR3 is TGTGCCAGCAGCCCAGACGTCGGCGGGGAAAAACTGTTTTTT. It translates to CASSPDVGGEKLFF. Full variable domain (outside the CDR3, taken from reference TRBV11-1 and TRBJ1-4): EAEVAQSPRYKITEKSQAVAFWCDPISGHATLYWYRQILGQGPELLVQFQDESVVDDSQLPKDRFSAERLKGVDSTLKIQPAELGDSAMYLCASSPDVGGEKLFFGSGTQLSVL.

The chain carries TRBV4-1 and TRBJ1-2; D possibly corresponds to TRBD1 (5 bases). The germline gives CDR1 MGHRA, CDR2 YSYEKL. The V and J ends lost 10 bases and 3 bases respectively, with 15 bases between them. This CDR3 region has 13 residues. CDR3 protein: CATRGGADYGYTF. The CDR3 DNA reads TGCGCCACCCGCGGGGGTGCGGACTATGGCTACACCTTC.

This chain connects TRBV24-1 to TRBJ2-1; 7 bases fit TRBD2. From germline, CDR1 is KGHDR and CDR2 SFDVKD. With 4 bases clipped from V and 1 base from J, the junction kept 0 bases outside the gene matches. CDR3 length: 14 amino acids. This chain's CDR3 is CATSDGRSYNEQFF. CDR3 bases: TGTGCCACCAGTGACGGGAGGTCCTACAATGAGCAGTTCTTC.

The table lists this clonotype with a few counts. The J gene is TRBJ2-2, the V gene TRBV29-1; D might be TRBD2 (6 bases). V lost 5 bases and J 3 bases, leaving 13 bases between the germline ends. Germline V lookup: CDR1 SQVTM, CDR2 ANQGSEA. The CDR3 has 14 residues. CDR3 amino acids: CSVPASDYTGELFF. In DNA, the CDR3 is TGCAGCGTTCCAGCTAGCGATTACACCGGGGAGCTGTTTTTT.

Concerning this clonotype: One junction end does not reproduce the germline sequence, and a read error may be involved. The genes are TRBV5-5 and TRBJ1-1; no firm D call. The CDR3 consists of 13 residues. CDR1 and CDR2 (germline): SGHKS, YYEKEE (reference sequence). CDR3 DNA: TGTGCCAGCAGCTTGGATGGGAACGCTGAAGCTTTCTTT. Translated: CASSLDGNAEAFF.

The rearrangement links TRBV28 to TRBJ2-7, with D perhaps TRBD1 (6 bases). The CDR3 consists of 17 residues. V was pared by 7 bases and J by 7 bases, with 29 bases between. Germline V gives CDR1 MDHEN, CDR2 SYDVKM. The CDR3 here is CASTPQTGPLDKGEQYF. DNA of the CDR3: TGTGCCAGCACCCCTCAGACAGGTCCGTTAGATAAAGGGGAGCAGTACTTC.

This clonotype has only a few counts. The chain has TRBV5-5 and TRBJ2-5, with 12 bases that match TRBD2. In germline, CDR1 is SGHKS, CDR2 YYEKEE (reference sequence). The CDR3 sequence is 17 residues long. The trim removed 2 bases at V and 4 bases at J, leaving 9 bases unmatched. This CDR3 reads CASSFGSSGGARETQYF. DNA for the CDR3: TGTGCCAGCAGCTTCGGGTCTAGCGGGGGGGCTAGAGAGACCCAGTACTTC.